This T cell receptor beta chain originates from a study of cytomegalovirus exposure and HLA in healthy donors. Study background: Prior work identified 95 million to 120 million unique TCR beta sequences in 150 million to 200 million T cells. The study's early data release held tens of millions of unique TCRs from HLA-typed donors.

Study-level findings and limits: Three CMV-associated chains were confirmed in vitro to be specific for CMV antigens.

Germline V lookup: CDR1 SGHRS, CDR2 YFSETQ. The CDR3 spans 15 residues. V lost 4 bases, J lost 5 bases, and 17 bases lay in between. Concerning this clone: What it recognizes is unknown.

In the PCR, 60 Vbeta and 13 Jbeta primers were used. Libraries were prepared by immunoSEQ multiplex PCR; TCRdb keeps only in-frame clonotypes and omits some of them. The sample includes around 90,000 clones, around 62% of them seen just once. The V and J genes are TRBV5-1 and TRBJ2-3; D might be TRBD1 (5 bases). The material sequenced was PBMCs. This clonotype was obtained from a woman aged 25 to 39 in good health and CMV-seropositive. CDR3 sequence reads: CASSRAAGIGDTQYF. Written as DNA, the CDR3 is TGCGCCAGCAGCCGGGCGGCAGGGATTGGAGATACGCAGTATTTT.